By proportion, the clone carrying this T cell receptor (beta chain) is medium-sized (0.01 to 0.1%). Its target is not known. This beta chain is an unintended read in a library built for alpha chains; its size means little. The data were taken from a study of spatial heterogeneity in lung cancer. Study as a whole: Unique TCR and UMI combinations averaged more than ten appearances each in raw reads.

General study results and limits: Coverage of tumor T cells, an estimated figure, was about 7.5% for alpha and 13% to 15% for beta chains. Mutation tallies in tumors tracked expanded intratumoral alpha and beta TCR counts.

The germline V gene encodes CDR1 MDHEN and CDR2 SYDVKM. V was trimmed by 3 bases and J by 4 bases, leaving 12 bases between them. This CDR3 is 14 amino acids long. Time point of the sample: sample taken at primary tumor resection. The donor group consisted of around 66 patients who had untreated, early-stage non-small cell lung cancer. Unsorted samples of tumor, nontumor lung or frozen PBMC had their whole RNA sequenced. TCRdb itself ran the 5' RACE reads through MiXCR, one entry per CDR3 protein. The sample holds 9,000 to 13,000 distinct CDR3 sequences, approximately 8% seen once. The sample consisted of lung tumor tissue, taken at surgery. V is TRBV28 and J is TRBJ1-2; TRBD1 might be the D (6 bases). This TCR was recovered from a female donor with early-stage non-small cell lung cancer. CDR3 DNA: TGTGCCAGCAGTTTCCCTCCGACAGGCTATGGCTACACCTTC. Its protein product is CASSFPPTGYGYTF.